The present T cell receptor (beta chain) was sequenced within a study of early T cells in non-severe SARS-CoV-2 infection. The TCR library protocol attached unique molecular identifiers to the individual cDNA molecules. TCRdb re-derived calls from the 5' RACE reads in MiXCR, one entry per CDR3 protein. Among 25,000 to 30,000 distinct CDR3 sequences, 5.7% were seen once, and the ten largest hold 5.8%. Trimming removed 3 bases from V and 6 bases from J, with 12 bases in between. Germline assignment: CDR1 LGHNA and CDR2 YSLEER. CDR3 size: 13 residues. The sample comprised whole blood. This clonotype was obtained from an adult who was a healthcare worker with PCR-confirmed SARS-CoV-2 infection or an uninfected control (not recorded which). The gene calls are TRBV4-3 and TRBJ2-7; D may be TRBD2 (6 bases). CDR3 protein: CASSHPQGGEQYF. DNA of the CDR3: TGCGCCAGCAGCCATCCCCAGGGAGGCGAGCAGTACTTC.